This TCR beta chain was recorded in a study of cytomegalovirus exposure and HLA in healthy donors. The PCR contained 60 Vbeta and 13 Jbeta primers. TCRdb's copy holds only in-frame clones and misses some; the assay was immunoSEQ multiplex PCR. The table lists 160,000 or so clones, 79% of them singletons. Germline V gene data show CDR1 as SGHVS and CDR2 as FQNEAQ. This CDR3 region has 14 residues. V lost 5 bases to trimming and J lost 4 bases, with 11 bases between them. The chain combines TRBV7-8 with TRBJ2-2; no clear D gene. The sequenced sample consisted of PBMCs. The sequence was obtained from a woman aged 40 to 49 in good health and CMV-seronegative. The CDR3 region is CASSPLTVTGELFF. The CDR3 nucleotides are TGTGCCAGCAGCCCTCTAACGGTCACCGGGGAGCTGTTTTTT.